This TCR beta chain was recorded in a study of blood T cells in healthy people across ages (dated by TCRdb to between 2014 and 2017). Regarding the complete study: In model experiments, roughly one uniquely barcoded TCR beta cDNA molecule per two T cells was captured by template switching. To track age-related changes in TCR beta repertoire diversity, the study relied on deep sequencing normalized with unique cDNA molecular identifiers. Four age groups were formed from the donors: young (average roughly 16 years), middle-aged (around 40), aged (approximately 60) and long-lived (less than 85). To avoid experimental bias, donors of different ages were distributed randomly across sequencing lanes. For two donors (one aged 18 to 29 and one aged 80 or older), the study analyzed two additional independent replicas of 1 million unique cDNA reads from the same blood draw. The study at large found these results: Bulk unsorted PBMC profiling prevented conclusive comparison of naive and antigen-experienced compartments. A strong correlation was found between observed TCR beta diversity and the percentage of naive T cells measured by flow cytometry. Estimates of total diversity from one million sequenced T cells were regarded as lower bounds and underestimates. Observed TCR beta diversity per million T cells fell roughly linearly with age, and a significant reduction was already apparent by age approximately 41. Compared with the aged group, the long-lived group had more naive CD4+ T cells, fewer expanded clones and increased TCR diversity, suggesting age selection. The CMV infection status of donors was not known, potentially confounding age-related changes in expanded clonotypes.

Taken from cysteine to phenylalanine, the CDR3 has 14 residues. The sequence is cut down to CDR3 DNA, 42 bases in frame from base 1. In the germline V gene, CDR1 corresponds to SGDLS and CDR2 to YYNGEE. Trimming costs V 6 bases and J 0 bases, and their ends lie 12 bases apart. Library method: 5' RACE. Sequencing used an Illumina HiSeq 2500. A second PCR of roughly 7 to 11 cycles was performed with a sample-barcoded 5' primer and a J-beta primer mix. Each TCR beta cDNA molecule received a unique molecular identifier from a template-switch 5' adaptor carrying 12 random nucleotides. At least 2.5 million CDR3-containing paired-end reads were obtained from each sample. First-strand cDNA synthesis was performed from all RNA using the Mint cDNA synthesis kit, with priming by a TRBC-specific oligonucleotide. Following uracil-DNA glycosylase treatment, a first 18-cycle PCR with universal primers M1SS and BC2_uni_R was performed on all cDNA. Per the authors' processing: For normalization, 1 million high-quality reads, each with a distinct molecular identifier, were randomly selected from each sample. Reads with shared molecular identifiers were discarded instead of being binned into consensus sequences. CDR3 identification, clonotype clustering and error correction used MiTCR with a Q25 quality threshold and the strictest error-elimination algorithm. A nonparametric unseen species model using Euler transformation provided a lower-bound estimate of total TCR beta diversity. TCRdb took the public reads, trimmed them with fastp at Q25, ran MiXCR for clone calling and kept in-frame beta chains. Rows with one shared CDR3 protein collapse into an entry with the most common genes and DNA. The V and J calls come from TCRdb's annotation, not from the publication. For this sample the table gives some 1,500,000 distinct CDR3 sequences, of which about 42% were detected only once. The leading ten clones occupy approximately 4% of the sample.

The donors were roughly 39 Caucasian individuals from Russia, aged roughly 6 to 95 years, who were systemically healthy. Roughly 10 milliliters of peripheral blood were drawn from each donor into EDTA-treated Vacutainer tubes. Ficoll-Paque density-gradient centrifugation was used to isolate PBMCs, with at least 6 million per sample. Trizol reagent was used to extract total RNA from the PBMCs, yielding at least 5 micrograms per sample. For every donor, an aliquot of PBMCs went through flow cytometry to measure the percentages of naive CD45RAhigh/CD27high T cells. About this clonotype itself: The clone's antigen remains unknown. No base-level quality is on record; no much larger clone is a single base apart.

This sequence originates from a woman between 18 and 29 years old in good health. Material: blood. Recombination linked TRBV9 to TRBJ1-1; a tentative D match to TRBD1 spans 5 bases. For the CDR3, the sequence is CASTTGLLNTEAFF. The sequenced DNA is TGTGCCAGCACCACAGGACTACTGAACACTGAAGCTTTCTTT.